This TCR beta chain is from a study of blood T cell repertoires in COVID-19. About the research overall: From T cells, B-cell-depleted T cells, or PBMCs came the material, which was cDNA or gDNA.

Patients in Seattle were enrolled during active infection, then followed longitudinally. Source study methods: Cell counts per sample came from amplifying reference gene primers. The data were produced by immunoSEQ multiplex PCR, yet TCRdb's version contains in-frame clones alone and is incomplete. Clone size and the V and J calls come from that table; the DNA yielded D and trimming. The sample includes over 250,000 clones, approximately 91% of them seen just once. The source is a woman aged 25 to 45 with COVID-19, enrolled during active disease. Sequencing was done on a sample of peripheral blood.

CDR3 coding DNA: TGTGCCAGCAGTTACACGTACGAGCAGTACTTC. This sequence encodes CASSYTYEQYF. The chain employs TRBV7-9 and TRBJ2-7; D uncertain. The CDR3 has 11 residues. Deletions cut 6 bases from V and 4 bases from J, with 7 bases between. Looked up from germline, CDR1 is SEHNR and CDR2 is FQNEAQ (reference sequence).